This TCR beta chain was sequenced in a study of blood T cell repertoires in COVID-19. Across the study: Donors in the United States, Italy and Spain gave samples during acute or convalescent COVID-19.

J gave up 5 bases and V 4 bases, and 5 bases lay outside the gene matches. CDR3 length: 13 residues. CDR1 SGHRS and CDR2 YFSETQ come from the germline V gene. In the original analysis: Reference gene primers were amplified, and this amplification served to estimate nucleated cell counts. This table comes from immunoSEQ multiplex PCR, and its TCRdb copy is limited to in-frame clones, with some not included. The V and J calls and the clone size are those of that table, but D and trimming were determined from the DNA. Found here are tens of thousands of clones, under 90% of them singletons; the top ten hold around 40%.

This sequence was found in a man at least 80 years old with acute or convalescent COVID-19. Sequenced material: peripheral blood. This chain connects TRBV5-1 to TRBJ2-7; TRBD1 matches at 8 bases. In nucleotides, the CDR3 is TGCGCCAGCAGCAGGACAGGGTACGACGAGCAGTACTTC. Its protein product is CASSRTGYDEQYF. The full variable domain, completed using reference TRBV5-1 and TRBJ2-7, is KAGVTQTPRYLIKTRGQQVTLSCSPISGHRSVSWYQQTPGQGLQFLFEYFSETQRNKGNFPGRFSGRQFSNSRSEMNVSTLELGDSALYLCASSRTGYDEQYFGPGTRLTVT.